The 19 T cell receptor beta chains reported below all come from one sample, sequenced in a study of cytomegalovirus exposure and HLA in healthy donors. Sequenced by immunoSEQ multiplex PCR; TCRdb stores in-frame clones only, minus some. The sample shows tens of thousands of clones, over 85% of them seen only once. Sample: PBMCs. The source is a woman aged 18-29 years in good health and CMV-seropositive.

The chain combines TRBV15 with TRBJ2-5; 8 positions agree with TRBD1. The CDR3 sequence is 15 residues long. J was trimmed by 2 bases and V by 0 bases; bases with no gene match: 2. Germline V gene sequence: CDR1 LNHNV, CDR2 YYDKDF (reference sequence). This CDR3 is CATSRDWTGQETQYF. CDR3 in DNA: TGTGCCACCAGCAGAGATTGGACAGGGCAAGAGACCCAGTACTTC.

V and J are TRBV6-4 and TRBJ2-2; no clear D. This CDR3 comprises 16 residues. V lost 2 bases and J 4 bases, leaving 14 bases between the germline ends. Germline CDR1 is MRHNA and CDR2 is SNTAGT. Here the CDR3 reads CASSDSLTPGTGELFF. The CDR3 DNA reads TGTGCCAGCAGTGACAGCCTCACCCCGGGCACCGGGGAGCTGTTTTTT.

CDR3 sequence reads: CASRTGQPQEGEQYF. CDR3 nucleotide sequence: TGTGCCAGCAGAACTGGACAGCCTCAAGAAGGCGAGCAGTACTTC. The chain is built from TRBV27 and TRBJ2-7; a possible D gene is TRBD1 (6 bases). CDR1 and CDR2 (germline): MNHEY, SMNVEV (reference sequence). The CDR3 runs to 15 residues. V dropped 6 bases and J dropped 6 bases, with 21 bases sitting between them.

This chain uses TRBV7-9 with TRBJ1-1; D might be TRBD1 (5 bases). V gave up 4 bases and J gave up 1 base, with 7 bases separating them. The CDR3 extends over 13 amino acids. Looked up from germline, CDR1 is SEHNR and CDR2 is FQNEAQ (reference sequence). This CDR3 is CASSSTENTEAFF. The CDR3 DNA sequence: TGTGCCAGCAGCTCGACAGAGAACACTGAAGCTTTCTTT.

The chain uses TRBV2 and TRBJ2-3, with D perhaps matching TRBD1 (5 bases). The germline CDR1 and CDR2 sequences are SNHLY and FYNNEI. The ends were cut back, 6 bases at V and 2 bases at J, with 9 bases in the middle. The CDR3 loop spans 13 amino acids. The CDR3 reads CASSQGTTDTQYF. The CDR3 coding sequence is TGTGCCAGCAGCCAGGGTACCACAGATACGCAGTATTTT.

The DNA of the CDR3 is TGTGCCAGCAGCTTACGGACAGAGCTTGAAGAGCAGTTCTTC. Translation: CASSLRTELEEQFF. J is TRBJ2-1 and V is TRBV9; TRBD1 is a possible D gene (6 bases). The V gene lost 4 bases and the J gene lost 10 bases, with 18 bases spanning the gap. The CDR3 is 14 amino acids. Germline assignment: CDR1 SGDLS and CDR2 YYNGEE.

CDR3 coding DNA: TGTGCCAGCAGTGTCGAGGGGGCGGGCCACGAGCAGTACTTC. The encoded protein is CASSVEGAGHEQYF. The J gene is TRBJ2-7, the V gene TRBV6-1, with 7 nucleotides matching TRBD1. The CDR3 has 14 residues. Germline loops: CDR1 MNHNS, CDR2 SASEGT. Germline trimming cut 4 bases from V and 5 bases from J; bases unmatched to any gene: 8.

The V gene is TRBV28, the J gene TRBJ2-1; possible D gene TRBD2, 5 bases. There are 14 residues in the CDR3. In germline, CDR1 is MDHEN, CDR2 SYDVKM. V shed 5 bases and J shed 0 bases, with 8 bases lying between them. The CDR3 region is CASSTEGSYNEQFF. The DNA for the CDR3 is TGTGCCAGCAGTACCGAGGGCTCCTACAATGAGCAGTTCTTC.

This clone was seen a single time. The chain couples TRBV11-2 to TRBJ1-4; D is undetermined. Germline values: CDR1 SGHAT, CDR2 FQNNGV. The CDR3 is 12 residues long. V dropped 5 bases and J dropped 5 bases, with 6 bases sitting between them. CDR3 DNA: TGTGCCAGCAGCCTATCCAATGAAAAACTGTTTTTT. This gives the protein CASSLSNEKLFF.

The chain has TRBV28 and TRBJ1-5, with D maybe TRBD1 (5 bases). Germline-derived CDR1 and CDR2 are MDHEN and SYDVKM. The CDR3 sequence is 16 residues long. V was clipped by 3 bases and J by 1 base, with 13 bases between them. Here the CDR3 DNA reads TGTGCCAGCAGTTTCGCAGGGCATACAAGCAATCAGCCCCAGCATTTT. The encoded protein is CASSFAGHTSNQPQHF.

This clone was seen a handful of times. V gene TRBV6-1 combines with J gene TRBJ2-3, with unresolved D. The V end was cut by 1 base, the J end by 2 bases, with 7 bases between. Germline CDR1 is MNHNS and CDR2 is SASEGT. The CDR3 is 14 residues long. In DNA form, the CDR3 reads TGTGCCAGCAGTGAAGGAGAAGCCACAGATACGCAGTATTTT. This gives the protein CASSEGEATDTQYF.

This clone occurred once. The chain is built from TRBV9 and TRBJ2-1; 10 nucleotides agree with TRBD1. The V gene's germline CDR1 is SGDLS and CDR2 YYNGEE. J was trimmed by 8 bases and V by 3 bases; bases with no gene match: 5. The CDR3 loop spans 14 amino acids. Here the CDR3 reads CASSGGQGEDEQFF. CDR3 DNA: TGTGCCAGCAGCGGCGGACAGGGGGAGGATGAGCAGTTCTTC.

The chain links TRBV5-1 to TRBJ2-1; 10 positions match TRBD1. CDR1 is SGHRS and CDR2 is YFSETQ in the germline V gene. V shed 5 bases and J 4 bases; nucleotides not matched to a gene: 9. There are 16 residues in the CDR3. The CDR3 bases are TGCGCCAGCAGTTATACCGGGACAGGGGCTTACAATGAGCAGTTCTTC. Its translation is CASSYTGTGAYNEQFF.

The chain combines TRBV6-4 with TRBJ2-1; 8 bases are shared with TRBD2. Germline V gives CDR1 MRHNA, CDR2 SNTAGT. The length of the CDR3 is 17 residues. V shed 4 bases and J 1 base; nucleotides not matched to a gene: 9. The CDR3 DNA follows: TGTGCCAGCAGTGCACATCCACTAGCGGCATCCTACAATGAGCAGTTCTTC. This encodes CASSAHPLAASYNEQFF.

This clone came up once. The chain links TRBV27 to TRBJ2-2, with 9 bases that match TRBD1. CDR1 is MNHEY, CDR2 SMNVEV, per germline (reference sequence). V shed 0 bases, J shed 6 bases, and the junction held 5 bases outside the gene matches. This CDR3 contains 16 residues. The CDR3 DNA reads TGTGCCAGCAGTTTATCCCCGGGACAGGGTTCCGGGGAGCTGTTTTTT. Translating gives CASSLSPGQGSGELFF.

The gene calls are TRBV30 and TRBJ2-1; 10 nucleotides agree with TRBD2. This CDR3 is 15 amino acids long. CDR1 GTSNPN and CDR2 SVGIG come from the germline V gene (reference sequence). V lost 3 bases to trimming and J lost 2 bases; unmatched junction nucleotides: 4. This CDR3 reads CAWRVAGGPYNEQFF. CDR3 coding DNA: TGTGCCTGGAGGGTAGCGGGAGGCCCCTACAATGAGCAGTTCTTC. The entire variable domain, with the rest obtained from reference TRBV30 and TRBJ2-1, is as follows: SQTIHQWPATLVQPVGSPLSLECTVEGTSNPNLYWYRQAAGRGLQLLFYSVGIGQISSEVPQNLSASRPQDRQFILSSKKLLLSDSGFYLCAWRVAGGPYNEQFFGPGTRLTVL.

The CDR3 nucleotides read TGTGCCACCACCGGGACAGGGGGCACCGGGGAGCTGTTTTTT. Translation: CATTGTGGTGELFF. The genes are TRBV30 and TRBJ2-2; TRBD1 matches 11 bases. Germline CDR1 GTSNPN, CDR2 SVGIG (reference sequence). The CDR3 has 14 amino acids. V was clipped by 8 bases and J by 4 bases; unmatched bases: 6.

This clone was found once. V usage is TRBV28 and J usage is TRBJ2-7; D unclear. CDR1 is MDHEN and CDR2 is SYDVKM in the germline V gene. The CDR3 is 13 residues long. Trimming pared 2 bases from V and 2 bases from J, leaving 7 bases between. This CDR3 reads CASSLNPAYEQYF. The CDR3 nucleotides read TGTGCCAGCAGTTTAAATCCGGCCTACGAGCAGTACTTC.

The chain uses TRBV23-1 and TRBJ2-5; 10 bases fit TRBD1. TRBV23-1 is an open reading frame, and its role is uncertain. Trimming at V came to 2 bases and at J to 2 bases, leaving 8 bases not matched to a gene. The CDR3 spans 17 residues. The CDR3 DNA is TGCGCCAGCAGTCAACCGAGGGACAGGGGATGGCAAGAGACCCAGTACTTC. Protein product: CASSQPRDRGWQETQYF.